A single sample gave rise to the 14 T cell receptor beta chains below, sequenced in a study of blood T cell repertoires in COVID-19. Generated by immunoSEQ multiplex PCR, the TCRdb table keeps only in-frame clones and is missing some. The profile shows about 110,000 clones, 70% to 80% of them singletons. Sequenced: peripheral blood. The receptor set was obtained from a man aged 70-80 years with active or convalescent COVID-19.

The rearrangement joins TRBV5-6 to TRBJ1-6; D may be TRBD1 (5 bases). V lost 5 bases and J 1 base, leaving 16 bases between the germline ends. This CDR3 spans 17 amino acids. Germline V lookup: CDR1 SGHDT, CDR2 YYEEEE. The CDR3 spells CASSAGNGGSYNSPLHF. CDR3 coding DNA: TGTGCCAGCAGTGCGGGAAACGGGGGATCCTATAATTCACCCCTCCACTTT.

The chain carries TRBV7-9 and TRBJ2-7, with D maybe TRBD1 (6 bases). Germline V gene data show CDR1 as SEHNR and CDR2 as FQNEAQ (reference sequence). V gave up 3 bases and J gave up 0 bases, with 9 bases separating them. This CDR3 is 14 amino acids long. The CDR3 DNA sequence: TGTGCCAGCAGCTTCCAGGGGAGCTCCTACGAGCAGTACTTC. It specifies CASSFQGSSYEQYF.

J is TRBJ2-7 and V is TRBV7-3, with D uncertain. Germline V gene lookup returns CDR1 SGHTA and CDR2 FQGTGA. The CDR3 is made up of 11 amino acids. V shed 8 bases and J shed 5 bases, with 10 bases lying between them. The DNA of the CDR3 is TGTGCCAGCCCCAGGCGCGACGAGCAGTACTTC. Protein product: CASPRRDEQYF. The complete variable domain, with remaining parts taken from reference TRBV7-3 and TRBJ2-7, reads GAGVSQTPSNKVTEKGKYVELRCDPISGHTALYWYRQSLGQGPEFLIYFQGTGAADDSGLPNDRFFAVRPEGSVSTLKIQRTERGDSAVYLCASPRRDEQYFGPGTRLTVT.

This rearrangement joins TRBV7-9 to TRBJ1-1, with D unresolved. V was clipped by 7 bases and J by 0 bases, with 9 bases between them. This CDR3 spans 13 amino acids. The germline V gene encodes CDR1 SEHNR and CDR2 FQNEAQ (reference sequence). The CDR3 protein is CASMRVLNTEAFF. CDR3 in DNA: TGTGCCAGCATGCGGGTCTTGAACACTGAAGCTTTCTTT.

The V call is TRBV3-1 (or the pseudogene TRBV3-2), the J call TRBJ2-3, with D perhaps TRBD2 (5 bases). The CDR3 sequence is 13 residues long. Per germline, CDR1 LGHDT and CDR2 YNNKEL (reference sequence). V gave up 4 bases and J gave up 3 bases, with 8 bases separating them. Here the CDR3 reads CASSRRRTDTQYF. In DNA, the CDR3 is TGTGCCAGCAGCCGTCGGAGGACAGATACGCAGTATTTT.

The V call is TRBV19, the J call TRBJ2-4, with 9 nucleotides matching TRBD1. V shed 7 bases, J shed 8 bases, and the junction held 6 bases outside the gene matches. From germline, CDR1 is LNHDA and CDR2 SQIVND (reference sequence). CDR3 length: 13 amino acids. The CDR3 loop reads CASNPQGAYIQYF. CDR3 DNA: TGTGCCAGTAACCCACAGGGGGCATACATTCAGTACTTC. The full variable domain, rest sourced from reference TRBV19 and TRBJ2-4, is DGGITQSPKYLFRKEGQNVTLSCEQNLNHDAMYWYRQDPGQGLRLIYYSQIVNDFQKGDIAEGYSVSREKKESFPLTVTSAQKNPTAFYLCASNPQGAYIQYFGAGTRLSVL.

The chain carries TRBV9 and TRBJ1-4; D is possibly TRBD1 (5 bases). Germline CDR1 reads SGDLS; CDR2 reads YYNGEE. The CDR3 is 14 amino acids. The V end lost 0 bases, the J end lost 5 bases, and 8 bases lay between the germline ends. The CDR3 coding sequence is TGTGCCAGCAGCGTAGGGGGCCCGAATGAAAAACTGTTTTTT. It specifies CASSVGGPNEKLFF.

The chain employs TRBV21-1 and TRBJ2-5; TRBD2, the table's D call, was not compared with the DNA. TRBV21-1 is noted as a pseudogene. CDR3 length: 15 residues. The CDR3: CASSNGKGTQETQYF. The CDR3 nucleotides are TGTGCCAGCAGCAACGGGAAGGGCACCCAAGAGACCCAGTACTTC.

This chain connects TRBV5-1 to TRBJ2-1, with D maybe TRBD1 (5 bases). Deletions cut 4 bases from V and 4 bases from J, with 9 bases between. The germline CDR1 and CDR2 sequences are SGHRS and YFSETQ. CDR3 size: 13 residues. Written as DNA, the CDR3 is TGCGCCAGCAGCCGGACATCTTACAATGAGCAGTTCTTC. Amino acids: CASSRTSYNEQFF.

The chain has TRBV11-2 and TRBJ1-2; 8 positions match TRBD1. The junction had 3 bases not matched to a gene; V was cut back by 5 bases and J by 1 base. Germline CDR1 reads SGHAT; CDR2 reads FQNNGV. This CDR3 contains 14 residues. CDR3 amino acids: CASSHDRGNYGYTF. Here the CDR3 DNA reads TGTGCCAGCAGCCATGACAGGGGTAACTATGGCTACACCTTC. The complete variable domain, with remaining parts taken from reference TRBV11-2 and TRBJ1-2, reads EAGVAQSPRYKIIEKRQSVAFWCNPISGHATLYWYQQILGQGPKLLIQFQNNGVVDDSQLPKDRFSAERLKGVDSTLKIQPAKLEDSAVYLCASSHDRGNYGYTFGSGTRLTVV.

The V and J genes are TRBV4-1 and TRBJ2-5, with 7 positions matching TRBD2. Germline V CDR1 and CDR2: MGHRA, YSYEKL. This CDR3 contains 14 residues. J was trimmed by 5 bases and V by 0 bases; bases with no gene match: 3. The CDR3: CASSQDHGGETQYF. Written as DNA, the CDR3 is TGCGCCAGCAGCCAAGATCACGGGGGGGAGACCCAGTACTTC.

This clone has only one observation. The genes are TRBV9 and TRBJ2-5; 9 bases are a match to TRBD2. Germline CDR1 SGDLS, CDR2 YYNGEE. The ends lost 4 bases at V and 5 bases at J; junction bases unmatched: 12. The CDR3 sequence is 16 residues long. CDR3 sequence reads: CASSIIAGEPWETQYF. The DNA for the CDR3 is TGTGCCAGCAGCATCATAGCGGGAGAACCTTGGGAGACCCAGTACTTC.

The chain's CDR3 is CASSTRRVPSGNTIYF. DNA of the CDR3: TGTGCCAGCAGTACTCGACGGGTTCCTTCTGGAAACACCATATATTTT. The chain links TRBV6-6 to TRBJ1-3; no reliable D call. V was shortened by 5 bases and J by 1 base, with 15 bases between the two germline ends. The germline V gene has CDR1 MNHNY and CDR2 SVGAGI (reference sequence). The CDR3 consists of 16 residues.

V is TRBV2 and J is TRBJ2-3; D gene ambiguous. Germline values: CDR1 SNHLY, CDR2 FYNNEI. V was cut by 2 bases and J by 2 bases, with 8 bases left in between. The CDR3 has 14 residues. DNA of the CDR3: TGTGCCAGCAGTGAAACCGGGTCCACAGATACGCAGTATTTT. Translation gives CASSETGSTDTQYF.